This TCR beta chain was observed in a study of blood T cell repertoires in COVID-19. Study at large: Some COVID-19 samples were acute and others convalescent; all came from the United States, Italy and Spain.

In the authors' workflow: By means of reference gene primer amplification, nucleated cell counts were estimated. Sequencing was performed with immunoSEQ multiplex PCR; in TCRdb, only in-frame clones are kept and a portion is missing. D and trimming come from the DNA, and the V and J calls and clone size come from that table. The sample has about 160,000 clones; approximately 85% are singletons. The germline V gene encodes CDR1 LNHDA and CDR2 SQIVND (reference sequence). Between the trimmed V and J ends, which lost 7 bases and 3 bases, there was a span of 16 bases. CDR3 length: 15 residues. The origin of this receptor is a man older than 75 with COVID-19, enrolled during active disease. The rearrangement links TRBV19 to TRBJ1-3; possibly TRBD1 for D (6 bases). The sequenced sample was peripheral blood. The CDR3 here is CASMGRGRGGNTIYF. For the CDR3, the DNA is TGTGCCAGTATGGGGCGGGGGCGAGGTGGAAACACCATATATTTT.